This T cell receptor (beta chain) was recorded in a study of T-cell reconstitution after alpha-beta-depleted transplantation in children. CDR1 and CDR2 from the germline V gene are MNHEY and SVGEGT. The CDR3 sequence is 15 residues long. Germline trimming cut 2 bases from V and 1 base from J; bases unmatched to any gene: 4. TCRbeta library construction was performed incorporating unique molecular identifiers. One entry per CDR3 protein results from TCRdb running MiXCR on the PCR reads. The data contain 450,000 to 700,000 distinct CDR3 sequences, about a quarter of them singletons. This chain uses TRBV6-2 or TRBV6-3 with TRBJ2-7; 8 bases align to TRBD2. The source is a boy under two years old with Wiskott-Aldrich syndrome, due to receive a stem cell transplant. Material: PBMCs, obtained before TCRalphabeta/CD19-depleted stem cell transplant. CDR3 sequence (DNA): TGTGCCAGCAGTTACGGCGCGGGAGGTTCCTACGAGCAGTACTTC. Translating it yields CASSYGAGGSYEQYF.